The present TCR beta chain was sequenced within a study of T-cell reconstitution after alpha-beta-depleted transplantation in children (dated by TCRdb to 2016 to 2017). At the level of the whole study: Using TCR repertoire profiling, the study followed T-cell immune reconstitution in a quantitative way in children after TCRalphabeta/CD19-depleted allogeneic hematopoietic cell transplantation.

Libraries were constructed by PCR. Sequenced on an Illumina HiSeq 2500. TCR library preparation used molecular barcoding, with unique molecular identifiers applied to normalize quantification of the TCRbeta repertoire. Using fastp trimming at Q25 and MiXCR clonotype assembly, TCRdb reanalyzed the public sequencing data and kept in-frame beta chains. Rows merge per CDR3 protein into single entries with the most common DNA and genes. This sample is represented by over 450,000 distinct CDR3 sequences; roughly a tenth of them were singletons. In total, the top ten clones hold approximately 2% of the sample. Per the publication, the treatment or condition label means: allogeneic hematopoietic cell transplantation with graft depleted of TCRalphabeta T cells and CD19 B cells. The transplant recipients were children given TCRalphabeta/CD19-depleted allogeneic hematopoietic cell grafts. Study-wide conclusions, independent of this receptor: In some patients, high TCRbeta diversity at day 60 was attributed to recipient T cells and intrathymic progenitors that had survived conditioning. Over subsequent months, a decline in hyperexpanded clone frequencies was noted, and after one year, T-cell counts and TCRbeta diversity were mostly ascribed to newly produced T cells. The apparently early alphabetaT-cell count recovery about two months after transplant was reportedly dependent on only several hundred rapidly expanded clones derived from non-depleted graft cells.

CDR1 and CDR2 are read off the germline V gene (reference sequence) as MNHEY and SMNVEV. Clipping removes 1 base from V and 6 bases from J, with 5 as the unmatched junction base count. The CDR3 starts with the cysteine, ends with the phenylalanine, and has 16 residues. The CDR3 DNA has 48 bases and is translated from base 1. This clonotype came up many times. Its antigen specificity is not known. No clone much larger than this one lies a single base away; base qualities are absent. This clonotype was obtained from a child aged 2 to 10 with inherited bone marrow failure, due to receive a stem cell transplant. The sequence is built from TRBV27 and TRBJ2-3, with 12 bases in between that match TRBD2. Sequencing used PBMCs, obtained before TCRalphabeta/CD19-depleted stem cell transplant. The sequence in DNA is TGTGCCAGCAGTTTATTTCTAGCGGGAGGGCCTGATACGCAGTATTTT. Translated, it gives CASSLFLAGGPDTQYF.